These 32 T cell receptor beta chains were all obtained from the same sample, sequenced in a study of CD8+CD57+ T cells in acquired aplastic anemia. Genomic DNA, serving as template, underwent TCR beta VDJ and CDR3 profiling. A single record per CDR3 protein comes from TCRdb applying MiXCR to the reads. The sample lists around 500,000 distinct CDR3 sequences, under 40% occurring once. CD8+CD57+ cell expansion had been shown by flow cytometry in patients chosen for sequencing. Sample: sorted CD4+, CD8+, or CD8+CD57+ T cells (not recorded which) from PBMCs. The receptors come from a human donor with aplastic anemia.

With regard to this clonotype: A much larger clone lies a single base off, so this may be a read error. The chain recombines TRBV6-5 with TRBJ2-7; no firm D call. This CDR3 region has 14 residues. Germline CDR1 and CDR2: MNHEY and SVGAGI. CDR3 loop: CAGSYADIAYEQYF. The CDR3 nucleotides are TGTGCCGGCAGTTATGCCGACATTGCGTACGAGCAGTACTTC.

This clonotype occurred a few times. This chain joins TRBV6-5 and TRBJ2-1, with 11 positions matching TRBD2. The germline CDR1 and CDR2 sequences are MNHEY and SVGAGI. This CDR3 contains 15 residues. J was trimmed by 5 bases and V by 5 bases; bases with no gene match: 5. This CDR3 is CASSGSGRVDNEQFF. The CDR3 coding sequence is TGTGCCAGCAGTGGTAGCGGGAGGGTGGACAATGAGCAGTTCTTC.

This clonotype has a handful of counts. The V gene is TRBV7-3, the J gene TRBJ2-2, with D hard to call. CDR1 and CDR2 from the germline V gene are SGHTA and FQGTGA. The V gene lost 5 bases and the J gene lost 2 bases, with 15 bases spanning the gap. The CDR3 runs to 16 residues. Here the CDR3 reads CASSPHSRTNTGELFF. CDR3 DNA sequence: TGTGCCAGCAGCCCCCATTCGCGGACCAACACCGGGGAGCTGTTTTTT.

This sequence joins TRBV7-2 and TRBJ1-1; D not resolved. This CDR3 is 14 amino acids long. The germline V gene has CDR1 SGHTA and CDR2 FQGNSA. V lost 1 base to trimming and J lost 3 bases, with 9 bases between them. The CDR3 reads CASSLVRVDTEAFF. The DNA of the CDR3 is TGTGCCAGCAGCTTAGTTAGGGTGGACACTGAAGCTTTCTTT.

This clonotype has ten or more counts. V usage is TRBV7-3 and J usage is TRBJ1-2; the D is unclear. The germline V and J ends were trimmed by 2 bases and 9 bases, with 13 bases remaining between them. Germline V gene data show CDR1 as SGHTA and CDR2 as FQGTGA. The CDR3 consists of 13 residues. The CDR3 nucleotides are TGTGCCAGCAGCTTAGGTTTGGGTTTCAGCTACACCTTC. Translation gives CASSLGLGFSYTF.

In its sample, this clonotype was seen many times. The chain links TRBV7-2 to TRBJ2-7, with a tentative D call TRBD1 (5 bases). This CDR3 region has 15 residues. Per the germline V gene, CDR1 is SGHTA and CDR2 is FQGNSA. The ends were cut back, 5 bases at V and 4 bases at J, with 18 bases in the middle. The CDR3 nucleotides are TGTGCCAGCAGCGCCTTATGGGGCGGTTCATACGAGCAGTACTTC. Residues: CASSALWGGSYEQYF.

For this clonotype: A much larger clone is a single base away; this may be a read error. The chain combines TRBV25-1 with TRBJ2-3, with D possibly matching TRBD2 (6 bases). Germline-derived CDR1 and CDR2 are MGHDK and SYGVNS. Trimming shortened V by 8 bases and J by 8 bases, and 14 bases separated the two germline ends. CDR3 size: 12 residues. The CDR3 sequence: CASSGGGGTQYF. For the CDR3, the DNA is TGTGCCAGCTCGGGTGGGGGAGGTACGCAGTATTTT.

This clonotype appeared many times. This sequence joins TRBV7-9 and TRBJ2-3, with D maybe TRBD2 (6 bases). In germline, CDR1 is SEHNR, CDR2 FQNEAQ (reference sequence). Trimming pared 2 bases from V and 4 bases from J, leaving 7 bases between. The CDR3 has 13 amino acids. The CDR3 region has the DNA TGTGCCAGCAGCTTAACGGGGGCAGATACGCAGTATTTT. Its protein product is CASSLTGADTQYF.

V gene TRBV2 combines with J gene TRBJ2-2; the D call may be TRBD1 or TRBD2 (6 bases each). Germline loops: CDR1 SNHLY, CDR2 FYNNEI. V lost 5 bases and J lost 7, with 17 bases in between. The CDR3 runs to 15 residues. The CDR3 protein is CASSLAVGAGGELFF. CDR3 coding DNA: TGTGCCAGCAGTTTAGCGGTGGGGGCAGGCGGGGAGCTGTTTTTT.

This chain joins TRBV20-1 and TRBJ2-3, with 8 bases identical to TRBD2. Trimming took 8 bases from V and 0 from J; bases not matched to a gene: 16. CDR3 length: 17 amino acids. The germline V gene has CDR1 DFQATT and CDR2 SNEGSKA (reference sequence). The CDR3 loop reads CSTIPLAGESSTDTQYF. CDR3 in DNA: TGCAGTACTATCCCCCTAGCGGGCGAGTCGAGCACAGATACGCAGTATTTT.

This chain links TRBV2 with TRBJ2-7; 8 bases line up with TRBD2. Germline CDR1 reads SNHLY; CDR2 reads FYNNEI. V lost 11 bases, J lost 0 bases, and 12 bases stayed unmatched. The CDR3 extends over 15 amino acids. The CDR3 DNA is TGTGCCGGCGAAAGGGGACTAGATCCCTCCTACGAGCAGTACGTC. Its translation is CAGERGLDPSYEQYV.

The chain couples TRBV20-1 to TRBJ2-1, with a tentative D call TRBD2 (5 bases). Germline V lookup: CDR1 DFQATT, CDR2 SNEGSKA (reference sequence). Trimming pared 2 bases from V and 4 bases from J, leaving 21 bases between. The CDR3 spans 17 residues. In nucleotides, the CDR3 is TGCAGTGCTAGACGGTCTGGCCTAGCCGTAACATACAATGAGCAGTTCTTC. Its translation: CSARRSGLAVTYNEQFF.

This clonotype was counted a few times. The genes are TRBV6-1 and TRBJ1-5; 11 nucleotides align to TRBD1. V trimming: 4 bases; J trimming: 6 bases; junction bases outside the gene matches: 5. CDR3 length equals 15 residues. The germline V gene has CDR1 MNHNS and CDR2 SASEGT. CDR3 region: CASSGKDRGLQPQHF. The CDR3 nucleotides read TGTGCCAGCAGTGGGAAGGACAGGGGGCTTCAGCCCCAGCATTTT.

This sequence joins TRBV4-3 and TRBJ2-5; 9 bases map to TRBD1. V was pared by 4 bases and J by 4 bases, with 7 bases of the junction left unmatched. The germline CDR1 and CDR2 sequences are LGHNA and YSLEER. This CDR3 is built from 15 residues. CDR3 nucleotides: TGCGCCAGCAGCCCCGGACAGGGGACTTCAGAGACCCAGTACTTC. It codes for CASSPGQGTSETQYF.

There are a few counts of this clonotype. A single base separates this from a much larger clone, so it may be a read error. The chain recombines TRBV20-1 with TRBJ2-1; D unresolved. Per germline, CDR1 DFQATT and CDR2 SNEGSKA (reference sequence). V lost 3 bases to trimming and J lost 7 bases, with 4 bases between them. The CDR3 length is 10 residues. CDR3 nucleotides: TGCAGTGCTAGCCGAAATGAGCAGTTCTTC. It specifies CSASRNEQFF.

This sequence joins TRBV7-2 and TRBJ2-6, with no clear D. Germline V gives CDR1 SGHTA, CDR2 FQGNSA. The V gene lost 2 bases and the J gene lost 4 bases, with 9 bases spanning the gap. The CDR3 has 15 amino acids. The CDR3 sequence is CASSLRSPGANVLTF. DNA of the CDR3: TGTGCCAGCAGCTTACGTTCCCCCGGGGCCAACGTCCTGACTTTC.

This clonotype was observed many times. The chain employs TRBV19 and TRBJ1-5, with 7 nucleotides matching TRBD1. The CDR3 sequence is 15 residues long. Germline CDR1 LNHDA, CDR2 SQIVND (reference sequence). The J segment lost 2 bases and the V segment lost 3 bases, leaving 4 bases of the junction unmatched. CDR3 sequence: CASSIRTGRNQPQHF. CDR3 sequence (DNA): TGTGCCAGTAGTATCCGGACAGGACGCAATCAGCCCCAGCATTTT.

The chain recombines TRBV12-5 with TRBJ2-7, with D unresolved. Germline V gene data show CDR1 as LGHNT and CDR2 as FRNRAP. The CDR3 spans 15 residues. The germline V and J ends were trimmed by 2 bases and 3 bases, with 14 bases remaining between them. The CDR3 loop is CASGLTRFPGYEQYF. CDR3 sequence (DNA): TGTGCTAGTGGTTTGACCCGGTTCCCCGGCTACGAGCAGTACTTC.

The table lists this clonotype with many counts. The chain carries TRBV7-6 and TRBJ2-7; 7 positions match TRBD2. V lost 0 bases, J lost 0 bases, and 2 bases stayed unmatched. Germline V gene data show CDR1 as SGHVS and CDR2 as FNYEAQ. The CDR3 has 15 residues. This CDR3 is CASSLARGNSYEQYF. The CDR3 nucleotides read TGTGCCAGCAGCTTAGCGCGGGGGAACTCCTACGAGCAGTACTTC. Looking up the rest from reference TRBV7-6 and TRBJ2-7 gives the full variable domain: GAGVSQSPRYKVTKRGQDVALRCDPISGHVSLYWYRQALGQGPEFLTYFNYEAQQDKSGLPNDRFSAERPEGSISTLTIQRTEQRDSAMYRCASSLARGNSYEQYFGPGTRLTVT.

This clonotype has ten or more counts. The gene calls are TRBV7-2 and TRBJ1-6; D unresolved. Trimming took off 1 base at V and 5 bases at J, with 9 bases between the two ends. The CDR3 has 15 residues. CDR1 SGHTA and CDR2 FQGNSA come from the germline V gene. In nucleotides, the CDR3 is TGTGCCAGCAGCTTAGTCCCAGAAAATAATTCACCCCTCCACTTT. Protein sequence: CASSLVPENNSPLHF.

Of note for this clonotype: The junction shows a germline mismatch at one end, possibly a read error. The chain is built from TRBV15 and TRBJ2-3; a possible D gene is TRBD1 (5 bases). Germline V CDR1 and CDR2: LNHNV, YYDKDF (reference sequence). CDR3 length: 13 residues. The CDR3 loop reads CATGLDSTGTQYF. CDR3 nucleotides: TGTGCCACTGGCCTCGACAGCACAGGTACGCAGTATTTT.

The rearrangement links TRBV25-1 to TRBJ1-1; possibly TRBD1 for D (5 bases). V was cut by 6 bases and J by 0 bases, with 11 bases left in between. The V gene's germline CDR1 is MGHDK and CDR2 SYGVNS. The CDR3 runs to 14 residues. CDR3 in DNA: TGTGCCAGCAGCAATCCAGGGATGAACACTGAAGCTTTCTTT. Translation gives CASSNPGMNTEAFF.

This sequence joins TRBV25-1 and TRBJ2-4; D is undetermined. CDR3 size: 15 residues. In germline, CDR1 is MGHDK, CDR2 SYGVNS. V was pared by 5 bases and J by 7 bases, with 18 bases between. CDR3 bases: TGTGCCAGCAGTTTATCGGGTGTTCGTAAGAACATTCAGTACTTC. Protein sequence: CASSLSGVRKNIQYF.

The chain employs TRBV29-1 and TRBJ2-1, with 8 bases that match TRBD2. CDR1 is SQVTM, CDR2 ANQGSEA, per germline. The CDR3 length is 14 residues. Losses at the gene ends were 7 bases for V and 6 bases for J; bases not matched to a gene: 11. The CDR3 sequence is CSDGVGRASNEQFF. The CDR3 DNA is TGCAGCGACGGGGTCGGGAGGGCCAGCAATGAGCAGTTCTTC.

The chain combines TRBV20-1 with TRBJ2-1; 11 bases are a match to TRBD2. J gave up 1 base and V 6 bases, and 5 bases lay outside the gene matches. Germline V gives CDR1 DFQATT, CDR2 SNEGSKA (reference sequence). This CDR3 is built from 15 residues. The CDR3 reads CSAITSGRSYNEQFF. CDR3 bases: TGCAGTGCCATAACTAGCGGGAGATCCTACAATGAGCAGTTCTTC.

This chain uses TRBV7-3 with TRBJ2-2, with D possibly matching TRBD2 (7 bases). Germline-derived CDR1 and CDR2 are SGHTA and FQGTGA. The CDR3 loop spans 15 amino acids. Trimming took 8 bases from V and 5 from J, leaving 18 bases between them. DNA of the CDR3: TGTGCCAGCGGCGTCGGGGGGCTGGGGACCGGGGAGCTGTTTTTT. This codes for CASGVGGLGTGELFF.

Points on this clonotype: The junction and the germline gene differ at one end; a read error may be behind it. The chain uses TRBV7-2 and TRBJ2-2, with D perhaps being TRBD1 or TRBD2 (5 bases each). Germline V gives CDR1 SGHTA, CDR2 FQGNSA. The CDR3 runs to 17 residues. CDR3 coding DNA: TGTGCCAGCAGCCTAGCCCCGACAGCAACGAACACCGGGGAGCTGTTTTTT. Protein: CASSLAPTATNTGELFF.

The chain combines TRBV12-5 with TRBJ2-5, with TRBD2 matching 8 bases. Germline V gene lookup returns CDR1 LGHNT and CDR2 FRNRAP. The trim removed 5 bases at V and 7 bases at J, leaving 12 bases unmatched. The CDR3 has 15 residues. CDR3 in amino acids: CASGPLAGFIGTQYF. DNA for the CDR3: TGTGCTAGTGGTCCCTTAGCGGGGTTTATCGGGACCCAGTACTTC.

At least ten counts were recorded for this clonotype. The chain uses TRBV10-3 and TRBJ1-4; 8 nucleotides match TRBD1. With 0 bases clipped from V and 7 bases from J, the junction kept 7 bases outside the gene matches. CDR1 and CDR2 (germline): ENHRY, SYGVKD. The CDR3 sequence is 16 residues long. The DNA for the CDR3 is TGTGCCATCAGTGAGTCTGGGACAGGAATGGCTGAAAAACTGTTTTTT. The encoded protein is CAISESGTGMAEKLFF.

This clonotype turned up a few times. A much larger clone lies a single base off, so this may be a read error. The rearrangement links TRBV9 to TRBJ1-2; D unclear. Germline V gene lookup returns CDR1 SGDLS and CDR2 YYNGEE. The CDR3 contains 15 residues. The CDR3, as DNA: TGTGCCGGCAGCGTACGGGATGATAGCCCTTATGGCTACACCTTC. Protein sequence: CAGSVRDDSPYGYTF.

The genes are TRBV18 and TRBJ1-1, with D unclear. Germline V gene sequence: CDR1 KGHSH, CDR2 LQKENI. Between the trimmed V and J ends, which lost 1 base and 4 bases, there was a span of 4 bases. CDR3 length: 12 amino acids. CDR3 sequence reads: CASSPQSTEAFF. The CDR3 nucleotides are TGTGCCAGCTCACCACAAAGCACTGAAGCTTTCTTT.

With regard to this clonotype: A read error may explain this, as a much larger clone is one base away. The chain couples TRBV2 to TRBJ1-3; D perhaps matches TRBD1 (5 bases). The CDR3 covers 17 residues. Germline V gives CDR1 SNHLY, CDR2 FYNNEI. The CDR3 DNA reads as TGTGCCAGCAGATCCAGGGTACAGGCCGAGTCTGGAAACACCATACATTTT. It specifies CASRSRVQAESGNTIHF.